These 29 T cell receptor beta chains originate from one sample sequenced in a study of T cells in Graves' hyperthyroidism and ophthalmopathy. Amplification of TCR beta CDR3 regions was performed using RNA transcripts as template. The primer set for the first-round RT-PCR of the TCR CDR3 was HTBI. TCRdb reprocessed the multiplex PCR reads with MiXCR, giving one entry per CDR3 protein. The sample consists of 490,000 or so distinct CDR3 sequences, 35% to 50% of them appearing once. The sequenced sample was peripheral blood or thyroid tissue (not recorded which). The source is an adult woman with Graves' disease, either hyperthyroidism or ophthalmopathy (not recorded which).

V usage is TRBV7-2 and J usage is TRBJ2-7, with D possibly matching TRBD2 (6 bases). Germline V gene sequence: CDR1 SGHTA, CDR2 FQGNSA. Between the trimmed V and J ends, which lost 7 bases and 1 base, there was a span of 17 bases. The CDR3 consists of 15 residues. The chain's CDR3 is CASTPPLSGSYEQYF. The CDR3 DNA reads as TGTGCCAGCACTCCCCCCCTTAGCGGTTCCTACGAGCAGTACTTC.

Ten or more counts support this clonotype. The rearrangement links TRBV2 to TRBJ2-5; 7 bases are shared with TRBD2. The germline CDR1 and CDR2 sequences are SNHLY and FYNNEI. There are 14 residues in the CDR3. With 6 bases clipped from V and 2 bases from J, the junction kept 6 bases outside the gene matches. The CDR3 nucleotides read TGTGCCAGCAGCGCGGGGGAGCCTCAAGAGACCCAGTACTTC. It encodes CASSAGEPQETQYF.

This clonotype came up many times. The V call is TRBV6-5, the J call TRBJ2-7, with 9 bases that match TRBD2. The germline gives CDR1 MNHEY, CDR2 SVGAGI. CDR3 length equals 16 residues. Trimming cost V 2 bases and J 4 bases; bases outside gene matches: 9. The CDR3 coding sequence is TGTGCCAGCAGTTACGAGGTCGGTAGCGGGAGATACGAGCAGTACTTC. It yields the protein CASSYEVGSGRYEQYF.

This rearrangement joins TRBV19 to TRBJ1-2, with a possible D match to TRBD1 (6 bases). The CDR3 contains 12 residues. Germline V gives CDR1 LNHDA, CDR2 SQIVND (reference sequence). V was trimmed by 3 bases and J by 8 bases, leaving 10 bases between them. CDR3 sequence: CASSILDSGYTF. In DNA form, the CDR3 reads TGTGCCAGTAGTATCCTGGACAGCGGCTACACCTTC.

The gene calls are TRBV10-3 and TRBJ1-6, with TRBD1 matching over 8 bases. CDR3 length equals 13 residues. The ends lost 7 bases at V and 7 bases at J; junction bases unmatched: 3. Germline V gives CDR1 ENHRY, CDR2 SYGVKD. The CDR3 is CAITGTGNSPLHF. In DNA form, the CDR3 reads TGTGCCATCACCGGGACAGGCAATTCACCCCTCCACTTT.

This clonotype turned up a few times. This chain joins TRBV7-3 and TRBJ2-7; D remains ambiguous. Germline CDR1 SGHTA, CDR2 FQGTGA. The CDR3 spans 15 residues. V shed 5 bases and J shed 6 bases, with 20 bases lying between them. This chain's CDR3 is CASSQDSGLVAEQYF. CDR3 nucleotides: TGTGCCAGCAGCCAAGATTCCGGGTTGGTAGCCGAGCAGTACTTC.

The rearrangement joins TRBV6-1 to TRBJ2-7; D gene ambiguous. V lost 7 bases to trimming and J lost 2 bases, with 12 bases between them. The CDR3 extends over 13 amino acids. In germline, CDR1 is MNHNS, CDR2 SASEGT. The CDR3, as DNA: TGTGCCAGCAATGTGGGCAGCACCTACGAGCAGTACTTC. This gives the protein CASNVGSTYEQYF.

This clonotype was counted at least ten times. The rearrangement links TRBV7-9 to TRBJ1-4; D is possibly TRBD1 (6 bases). This CDR3 has 15 residues. V lost 5 bases and J lost 0, with 10 bases in between. The germline gives CDR1 SEHNR, CDR2 FQNEAQ (reference sequence). The CDR3 coding sequence is TGTGCCAGCAGCCAGACAGGTGCAACTAATGAAAAACTGTTTTTT. It yields the protein CASSQTGATNEKLFF.

Ten or more counts support this clonotype. The genes are TRBV11-2 and TRBJ2-2, with TRBD2 as a possible D gene (5 bases). There are 13 residues in the CDR3. CDR1 SGHAT and CDR2 FQNNGV come from the germline V gene. Trimming removed 5 bases at V and 7 bases at J, with 11 bases between. The CDR3 nucleotides are TGTGCCAGCAGCAACGGGGTGTTCGGGGAGCTGTTTTTT. Amino acids: CASSNGVFGELFF.

The chain recombines TRBV15 with TRBJ2-7; 9 bases are a match to TRBD1. From germline, CDR1 is LNHNV and CDR2 YYDKDF (reference sequence). This CDR3 has 15 amino acids. The ends lost 5 bases at V and 9 bases at J; junction bases unmatched: 14. CDR3 amino acids: CATSETGQGNMGQYF. The CDR3 DNA follows: TGTGCCACCAGCGAAACGGGACAGGGTAATATGGGGCAGTACTTC.

The chain couples TRBV10-3 to TRBJ1-6; D is undetermined. This CDR3 is built from 15 residues. The ends were cut back, 2 bases at V and 5 bases at J, with 10 bases in the middle. The V gene's germline CDR1 is ENHRY and CDR2 SYGVKD. CDR3 sequence (DNA): TGTGCCATCAGTGAGGAGGGCGGAGATAATTCACCCCTCCACTTT. Residues: CAISEEGGDNSPLHF.

This clonotype was counted ten times or more. The rearrangement uses TRBV4-1 and TRBJ1-4; a weak D match, TRBD1 (5 bases). The germline V gene has CDR1 MGHRA and CDR2 YSYEKL. CDR3 length equals 15 residues. Trimming took off 2 bases at V and 8 bases at J, with 15 bases between the two ends. CDR3 bases: TGCGCCAGCAGCCAACTTAGACAGCCTGGGGAAAAACTGTTTTTT. This codes for CASSQLRQPGEKLFF.

This clonotype was counted between two and nine times. This chain uses TRBV29-1 with TRBJ1-1; tentative D call: TRBD1 (5 bases). V lost 4 bases and J lost 10, with 10 bases in between. Per germline, CDR1 SQVTM and CDR2 ANQGSEA. The CDR3 consists of 10 residues. The CDR3 spells CSVGDLGAFF. DNA for the CDR3: TGCAGCGTTGGGGACCTGGGAGCTTTCTTT.

This clonotype has ten or more counts. The gene calls are TRBV29-1 and TRBJ1-2; D uncertain. Trimming left V 6 bases short and J 4 bases short, with 18 bases between. The germline CDR1 and CDR2 sequences are SQVTM and ANQGSEA. The CDR3 spans 14 residues. CDR3 bases: TGCAGCGTCAAAAACGGGGAGAAGGGCTATGGCTACACCTTC. The encoded protein is CSVKNGEKGYGYTF.

The chain recombines TRBV6-5 with TRBJ2-7; 10 bases match TRBD1. The CDR3 covers 14 residues. Germline lookup yields CDR1 MNHEY and CDR2 SVGAGI. With V trimmed by 11 bases and J by 2 bases, 9 bases remained unmatched. DNA for the CDR3: TGTGCCGCAGCAGTGGGACAGGGGACCTACGAGCAGTACTTC. Protein: CAAAVGQGTYEQYF.

The chain couples TRBV7-2 to TRBJ2-5, with 7 bases identical to TRBD1. V was clipped by 2 bases and J by 1 base; unmatched bases: 4. Per germline, CDR1 SGHTA and CDR2 FQGNSA. The CDR3 loop spans 15 amino acids. The CDR3 is CASSLRGQAQETQYF. The CDR3 DNA sequence: TGTGCCAGCAGCTTAAGGGGGCAGGCCCAAGAGACCCAGTACTTC.

This clonotype was seen more than once but under ten times. The V gene is TRBV19, the J gene TRBJ1-5, with D perhaps matching TRBD1 (6 bases). The V gene lost 3 bases and the J gene lost 5 bases, with 11 bases spanning the gap. Germline CDR1 and CDR2: LNHDA and SQIVND (reference sequence). The CDR3 consists of 14 residues. The CDR3 loop is CASSIRAGDQPQHF. DNA for the CDR3: TGTGCCAGTAGTATTCGGGCAGGGGATCAGCCCCAGCATTTT.

The chain recombines TRBV4-1 with TRBJ2-7, with D possibly matching TRBD2 (6 bases). Trimming removed 3 bases from V and 0 bases from J, with 9 bases in between. Germline V gene data show CDR1 as MGHRA and CDR2 as YSYEKL. The CDR3 has 14 amino acids. CDR3 sequence (DNA): TGCGCCAGCAGCCAGATGGGACTCTCCTACGAGCAGTACTTC. Translated: CASSQMGLSYEQYF.

The chain couples TRBV25-1 to TRBJ1-2, with TRBD1 matching 8 bases. Germline trimming cut 3 bases from V and 8 bases from J; bases unmatched to any gene: 11. Germline CDR1 and CDR2: MGHDK and SYGVNS. This CDR3 spans 15 amino acids. The CDR3 nucleotides are TGTGCCAGCAGTGAGGAGACAGGGGCGAAAAGGGGCTACACCTTC. It is translated as CASSEETGAKRGYTF.

This clonotype occurred a few times. The rearrangement uses TRBV2 and TRBJ2-7, with 7 bases that match TRBD2. This CDR3 is built from 15 residues. V shed 6 bases, J shed 3 bases, and the junction held 11 bases outside the gene matches. The V gene's germline CDR1 is SNHLY and CDR2 FYNNEI. The CDR3 sequence is CASRAPKGGYYEQYF. Written as DNA, the CDR3 is TGTGCCAGCAGAGCCCCCAAGGGAGGGTACTACGAGCAGTACTTC.

In its sample, this clonotype was seen a few times. The chain employs TRBV10-3 and TRBJ1-5; 9 positions match TRBD1. The length of the CDR3 is 13 residues. Germline CDR1 and CDR2: ENHRY and SYGVKD. Germline trimming cut 6 bases from V and 5 bases from J; bases unmatched to any gene: 2. For the CDR3, the DNA is TGTGCCATCAGCAGGACAGGGGATCAGCCCCAGCATTTT. As protein: CAISRTGDQPQHF.

This clonotype was counted at least ten times. The rearrangement uses TRBV29-1 and TRBJ2-7; the match to TRBD2 covers 8 bases. Germline CDR1 and CDR2: SQVTM and ANQGSEA. This CDR3 has 12 amino acids. V trimming: 6 bases; J trimming: 2 bases; junction bases outside the gene matches: 3. CDR3 amino acids: CSVTSGTYEQYF. For the CDR3, the DNA is TGCAGCGTAACTAGCGGCACCTACGAGCAGTACTTC.

The V and J genes are TRBV11-2 and TRBJ1-2; TRBD1 aligns across 9 bases. Germline V lookup: CDR1 SGHAT, CDR2 FQNNGV. After removal of 3 bases from V and 13 bases from J, the junction contained 6 bases not matched to a gene. The CDR3 contains 12 residues. The CDR3, as DNA: TGTGCCAGCAGCTTCTGGACAGGGGCTCGCACCTTC. Its translation: CASSFWTGARTF.

This clonotype came up many times. The germline gene is not matched at one end of the junction; a read error may be the cause. This sequence joins TRBV6-1 and TRBJ2-7, with D perhaps TRBD2 (7 bases). This CDR3 has 14 amino acids. Per the germline V gene, CDR1 is MNHNS and CDR2 is SASEGT. In nucleotides, the CDR3 is TGTGCCAGCAGGGAAGCCAAGGGGGGGTGGGAGCAGTACTTC. Amino acids: CASREAKGGWEQYF.

This rearrangement joins TRBV2 to TRBJ2-7; the D gene is possibly TRBD2 (5 bases). The V gene's germline CDR1 is SNHLY and CDR2 FYNNEI. This CDR3 has 13 amino acids. The V end lost 6 bases, the J end lost 7 bases, and 16 bases lay between the germline ends. CDR3 nucleotide sequence: TGTGCCAGCAGCGGACTCGATTTACGGGAGCAGTACTTC. This encodes CASSGLDLREQYF.

This chain joins TRBV7-6 and TRBJ1-3; 7 bases are shared with TRBD1. Germline V gene lookup returns CDR1 SGHVS and CDR2 FNYEAQ. The CDR3 is made up of 15 amino acids. V was pared by 5 bases and J by 2 bases, with 6 bases of the junction left unmatched. CDR3 in amino acids: CASSPAGTAGNTIYF. Written as DNA, the CDR3 is TGTGCCAGCAGCCCGGCCGGGACAGCTGGAAACACCATATATTTT.

In the case of this clonotype: The junction departs from the called germline gene at one end, perhaps through a read error. The chain is built from TRBV2 and TRBJ1-1, with D perhaps matching TRBD1 (5 bases). The CDR3 totals 16 residues. Germline V gene lookup returns CDR1 SNHLY and CDR2 FYNNEI. The CDR3, as DNA: TGTGCCAGCAGTTCTCGGGGCCTGGCGGTCAACACTAAAGCTTTCTTT. Translating gives CASSSRGLAVNTKAFF.

V and J are TRBV7-3 and TRBJ2-5; D may correspond to TRBD1 or TRBD2 (5 bases each). This CDR3 is 16 amino acids long. Germline CDR1 is SGHTA and CDR2 is FQGTGA. The V end lost 2 bases, the J end lost 0 bases, and 13 bases lay between the germline ends. The CDR3 sequence: CASSLFGGTNQETQYF. The DNA of the CDR3 is TGTGCCAGCAGCTTATTTGGGGGAACGAACCAAGAGACCCAGTACTTC.

This clonotype was counted ten times or more. The CDR3 is CASSQVQGGGYTF. The CDR3 coding sequence is TGTGCCAGCAGCCAAGTACAAGGTGGAGGCTACACCTTC. The chain uses TRBV4-2 and TRBJ1-2; no clear D. The germline V gene encodes CDR1 LGHNA and CDR2 YNFKEQ. The V and J ends lost 1 base and 8 bases respectively, with 11 bases between them. This CDR3 contains 13 residues.